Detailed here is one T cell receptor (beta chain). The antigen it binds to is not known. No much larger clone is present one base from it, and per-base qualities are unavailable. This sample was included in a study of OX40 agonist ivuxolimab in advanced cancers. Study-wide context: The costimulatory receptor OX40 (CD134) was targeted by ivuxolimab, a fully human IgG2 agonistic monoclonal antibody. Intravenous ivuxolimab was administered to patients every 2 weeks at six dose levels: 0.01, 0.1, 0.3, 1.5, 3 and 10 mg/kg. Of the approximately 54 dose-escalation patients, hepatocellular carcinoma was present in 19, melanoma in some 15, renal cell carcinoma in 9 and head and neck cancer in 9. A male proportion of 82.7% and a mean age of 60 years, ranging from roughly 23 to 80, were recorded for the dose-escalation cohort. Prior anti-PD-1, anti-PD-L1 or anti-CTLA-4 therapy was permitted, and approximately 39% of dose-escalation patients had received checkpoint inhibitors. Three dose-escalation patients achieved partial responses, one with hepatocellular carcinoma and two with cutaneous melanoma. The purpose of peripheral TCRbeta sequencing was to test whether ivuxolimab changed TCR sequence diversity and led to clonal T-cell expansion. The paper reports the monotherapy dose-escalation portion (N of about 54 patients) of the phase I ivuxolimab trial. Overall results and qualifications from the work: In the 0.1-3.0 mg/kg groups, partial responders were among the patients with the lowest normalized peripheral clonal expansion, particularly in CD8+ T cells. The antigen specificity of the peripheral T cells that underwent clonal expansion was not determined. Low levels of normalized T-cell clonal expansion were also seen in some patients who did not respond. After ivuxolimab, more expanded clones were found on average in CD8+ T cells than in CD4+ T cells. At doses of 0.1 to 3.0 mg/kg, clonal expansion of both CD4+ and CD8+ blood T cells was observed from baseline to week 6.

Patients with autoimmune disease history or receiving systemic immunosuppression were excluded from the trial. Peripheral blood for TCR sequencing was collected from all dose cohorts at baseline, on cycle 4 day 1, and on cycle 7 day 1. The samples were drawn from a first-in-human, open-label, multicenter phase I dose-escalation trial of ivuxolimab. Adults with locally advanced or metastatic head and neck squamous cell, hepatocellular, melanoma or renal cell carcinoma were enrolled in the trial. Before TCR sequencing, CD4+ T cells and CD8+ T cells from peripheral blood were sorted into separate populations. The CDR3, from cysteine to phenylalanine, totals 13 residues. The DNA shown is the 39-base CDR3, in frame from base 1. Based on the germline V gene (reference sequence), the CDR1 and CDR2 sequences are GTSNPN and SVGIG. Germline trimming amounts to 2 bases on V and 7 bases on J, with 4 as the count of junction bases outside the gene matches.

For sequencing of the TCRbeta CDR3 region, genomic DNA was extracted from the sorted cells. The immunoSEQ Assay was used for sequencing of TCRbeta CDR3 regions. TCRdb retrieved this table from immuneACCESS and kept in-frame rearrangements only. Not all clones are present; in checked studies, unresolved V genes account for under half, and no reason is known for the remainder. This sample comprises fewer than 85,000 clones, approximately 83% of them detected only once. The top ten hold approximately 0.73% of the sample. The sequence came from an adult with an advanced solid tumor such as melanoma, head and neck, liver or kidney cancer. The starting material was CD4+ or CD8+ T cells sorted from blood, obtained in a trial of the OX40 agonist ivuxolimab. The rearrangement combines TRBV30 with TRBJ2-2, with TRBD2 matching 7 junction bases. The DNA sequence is TGTGCCTGGAGTAAAGCGGGAATCGGGGAGCTGTTTTTT. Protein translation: CAWSKAGIGELFF.